Listed below are T cell receptor beta chains from one sample, sequenced in a study of T cell responses to AZD1222 COVID-19 vaccine. Some clones are missing from TCRdb's copy, which holds only in-frame ones; the method was immunoSEQ multiplex PCR. The repertoire holds roughly 140,000 clones, with roughly 90% as singletons. This material consisted of peripheral blood, taken 28 days after the second AZD1222 dose. Receptors were obtained from an adult who received the AZD1222 COVID-19 vaccine. Each CDR3 is given with its conserved first and last residue. D genes are given only for firm matches. Size tells how often a clone was seen (once, few, many) or the class of an expanded clone, and some rows leave it out.

TGTGCCAGCAGTGATGAGGCCTACTATGGCTACACCTTC	CASSDEAYYGYTF	NA	NA	TRBV2	TRBJ1-2
TGTGCCAGCAGTGAGTACTACAATGAGCAGTTCTTC	CASSEYYNEQFF	once	NA	TRBV27	TRBJ2-1
TGTGCCAGCACCCCGCGGGCAGGGAACTATGGCTACACCTTC	CASTPRAGNYGYTF	NA	NA	TRBV2	TRBJ1-2
TGCGCCAGCAGCCAAGGGAGGATGGGCAATCAGCCCCAGCATTTT	CASSQGRMGNQPQHF	NA	NA	TRBV4-1	TRBJ1-5
TGTGCCTGGAGTCAAGTTACGATAAGATCAACTAACTATGGCTACACCTTC	CAWSQVTIRSTNYGYTF	NA	NA	TRBV30	TRBJ1-2
TGCGCCAGCAGTCAAGCGCCGAGGACAGGGCACTACGAGCAGTACTTC	CASSQAPRTGHYEQYF	NA	TRBD1	TRBV23-1	TRBJ2-7
TGTGCCAGCACCCCCTCGGGGACCCCAAGGGAGACCCAGTACTTC	CASTPSGTPRETQYF	few	NA	TRBV6-2/TRBV6-3	TRBJ2-5
TGTGCCTGGAGCCCATGGGACACTGAAGCTTTCTTT	CAWSPWDTEAFF	NA	NA	TRBV30	TRBJ1-1
TGTGCCAGCAGCAGCTCTAGCGGGAAGCAAGATACGCAGTATTTT	CASSSSSGKQDTQYF	NA	TRBD2	TRBV6-1	TRBJ2-3
TGTGCCAGCAGTGACTCGGAAGCGGGCAGGGTCGTTAGCAATCAGCCCCAGCATTTT	CASSDSEAGRVVSNQPQHF	NA	NA	TRBV6-4	TRBJ1-5
TGTGCCAGCAGTTTGGTACAGTACAATGAGCAGTTCTTC	CASSLVQYNEQFF	NA	NA	TRBV12-3/TRBV12-4	TRBJ2-1
TGTGCCAGTAGTCCCCCCGCGGGACAGGGAAACACCATATATTTT	CASSPPAGQGNTIYF	NA	TRBD1	TRBV19	TRBJ1-3
TGTGCCAGCAGTCTTAGCGGGAGAACAGATACGCAGTATTTT	CASSLSGRTDTQYF	NA	TRBD2	TRBV2	TRBJ2-3
TGTGCCAGCAGTTTTGGGGGAGTGAGCTCCTACAATGAGCAGTTCTTC	CASSFGGVSSYNEQFF	NA	NA	TRBV27	TRBJ2-1
TGCAGTGCTAGTCTTCAAAGCAATCAGCCCCAGCATTTT	CSASLQSNQPQHF	once	NA	TRBV20-1	TRBJ1-5